A selection of T cell receptor beta chains follows, all from one sample in a study of blood T cell repertoires in COVID-19. The protocol was immunoSEQ multiplex PCR, while the TCRdb copy is restricted to in-frame clones and leaves out a portion. The sample holds 150,000 to 200,000 clones, over 85% seen once. The sequenced sample was peripheral blood. These receptors were obtained from a woman aged 55-75 years with COVID-19, enrolled during active disease. CDR3s include the opening cysteine and the closing phenylalanine or tryptophan. Each record gives: CDR3 protein, CDR3 DNA, J gene, clone size, CDR3 length, D gene, V gene. D genes are given only for firm matches. The size entry is marked missing in some rows and otherwise reads once, few, many or a size class.

cdr3_aa: CASSLTVWDTEAFF
cdr3_nt: TGTGCCAGCAGCCTGACAGTTTGGGACACTGAAGCTTTCTTT
j_call: TRBJ1-1
clone_size: .
cdr3_length: 14
d_call: .
v_call: TRBV5-6

cdr3_aa: CASSPDSSGYYNSPLHF
cdr3_nt: TGTGCCAGCAGTCCAGACTCATCCGGATACTATAATTCACCCCTCCACTTT
j_call: TRBJ1-6
clone_size: .
cdr3_length: 17
d_call: .
v_call: TRBV27

cdr3_aa: CASSWGGGNEKLFF
cdr3_nt: TGCGCCAGCAGCTGGGGCGGGGGAAACGAAAAACTGTTTTTT
j_call: TRBJ1-4
clone_size: few
cdr3_length: 14
d_call: .
v_call: TRBV5-1

cdr3_aa: CASSLSGTGIGYTF
cdr3_nt: TGTGCCAGCAGTCTATCCGGGACAGGGATAGGCTACACCTTC
j_call: TRBJ1-2
clone_size: once
cdr3_length: 14
d_call: TRBD1
v_call: TRBV6-5

cdr3_aa: CASSLSSQQGNPYEQYF
cdr3_nt: TGTGCCAGCAGTTTATCGTCCCAACAGGGAAATCCCTACGAGCAGTACTTC
j_call: TRBJ2-7
clone_size: .
cdr3_length: 17
d_call: .
v_call: TRBV27

cdr3_aa: CASSPRTEMNTEAFF
cdr3_nt: TGTGCCAGCTCACCGAGGACAGAAATGAACACTGAAGCTTTCTTT
j_call: TRBJ1-1
clone_size: .
cdr3_length: 15
d_call: .
v_call: TRBV18

cdr3_aa: CASSRGGLVAYEQYF
cdr3_nt: TGTGCCAGCAGCCGAGGAGGGTTGGTCGCCTACGAGCAGTACTTC
j_call: TRBJ2-7
clone_size: .
cdr3_length: 15
d_call: .
v_call: TRBV6-5

cdr3_aa: CASSLNNRRGPNTEAFF
cdr3_nt: TGTGCCAGCAGTTTAAACAATAGGAGGGGACCGAACACTGAAGCTTTCTTT
j_call: TRBJ1-1
clone_size: .
cdr3_length: 17
d_call: .
v_call: TRBV27

cdr3_aa: CASSPMTSGGTSDTQYF
cdr3_nt: TGTGCCAGCTCACCAATGACTAGCGGGGGGACCTCAGATACGCAGTATTTT
j_call: TRBJ2-3
clone_size: .
cdr3_length: 17
d_call: TRBD2
v_call: TRBV18

cdr3_aa: CASSRLPGQQETQYF
cdr3_nt: TGTGCCAGCAGTCGACTCCCGGGACAGCAAGAGACCCAGTACTTC
j_call: TRBJ2-5
clone_size: .
cdr3_length: 15
d_call: TRBD1
v_call: TRBV6-2/TRBV6-3

cdr3_aa: CASSLEGSGDTQYF
cdr3_nt: TGTGCCAGCAGCTTGGAGGGAAGCGGAGATACGCAGTATTTT
j_call: TRBJ2-3
clone_size: .
cdr3_length: 14
d_call: .
v_call: TRBV5-8

cdr3_aa: CASSQDRGLAEAFF
cdr3_nt: TGTGCCAGCAGCCAAGACAGGGGGCTGGCTGAAGCTTTCTTT
j_call: TRBJ1-1
clone_size: .
cdr3_length: 14
d_call: TRBD1
v_call: TRBV3-1/TRBV3-2

cdr3_aa: CASSLDQGSGPLHF
cdr3_nt: TGCGCCAGCAGCTTGGATCAGGGTTCTGGACCCCTCCACTTT
j_call: TRBJ1-6
clone_size: .
cdr3_length: 14
d_call: .
v_call: TRBV5-1

cdr3_aa: CASSLVPGQISYNEQFF
cdr3_nt: TGTGCCAGCAGCTTAGTCCCGGGACAGATTTCCTACAATGAGCAGTTCTTC
j_call: TRBJ2-1
clone_size: .
cdr3_length: 17
d_call: TRBD1
v_call: TRBV7-2

cdr3_aa: CASSFSRGREKLFF
cdr3_nt: TGTGCCAGCAGTTTTTCCAGGGGTCGTGAAAAACTGTTTTTT
j_call: TRBJ1-4
clone_size: .
cdr3_length: 14
d_call: .
v_call: TRBV27

cdr3_aa: CASYRGRETQYF
cdr3_nt: TGTGCCAGTTACAGGGGGCGGGAGACCCAGTACTTC
j_call: TRBJ2-5
clone_size: .
cdr3_length: 12
d_call: TRBD1
v_call: TRBV6-5

cdr3_aa: CASSLGTGGRSQPQHF
cdr3_nt: TGTGCCAGCAGCTTAGGGACAGGGGGTAGAAGTCAGCCCCAGCATTTT
j_call: TRBJ1-5
clone_size: .
cdr3_length: 16
d_call: TRBD1
v_call: TRBV7-6

cdr3_aa: CASSRWTGQETQYF
cdr3_nt: TGTGCCAGCAGTAGATGGACAGGGCAAGAGACCCAGTACTTC
j_call: TRBJ2-5
clone_size: .
cdr3_length: 14
d_call: TRBD1
v_call: TRBV28

cdr3_aa: CASTQSYGYTF
cdr3_nt: TGTGCCAGCACGCAGTCGTATGGCTACACCTTC
j_call: TRBJ1-2
clone_size: .
cdr3_length: 11
d_call: .
v_call: TRBV6-5

cdr3_aa: CASSMDGDETQYF
cdr3_nt: TGTGCCAGTAGTATGGACGGGGATGAGACCCAGTACTTC
j_call: TRBJ2-5
clone_size: .
cdr3_length: 13
d_call: .
v_call: TRBV19

cdr3_aa: CASSQYGGGAYEQYF
cdr3_nt: TGTGCCAGCAGCCAATATGGCGGGGGGGCTTACGAGCAGTACTTC
j_call: TRBJ2-7
clone_size: few
cdr3_length: 15
d_call: TRBD2
v_call: TRBV3-1/TRBV3-2

cdr3_aa: CASSQVVWGGSYEQYF
cdr3_nt: TGCGCCAGCAGCCAAGTAGTCTGGGGGGGCAGTTACGAGCAGTACTTC
j_call: TRBJ2-7
clone_size: .
cdr3_length: 16
d_call: .
v_call: TRBV4-3

cdr3_aa: CASRLDTPYEQYF
cdr3_nt: TGTGCCAGCAGATTGGACACCCCCTACGAGCAGTACTTC
j_call: TRBJ2-7
clone_size: few
cdr3_length: 13
d_call: .
v_call: TRBV6-5

cdr3_aa: CASTGTRTNEQYF
cdr3_nt: TGTGCCAGCACCGGGACTAGAACTAACGAGCAGTACTTC
j_call: TRBJ2-7
clone_size: .
cdr3_length: 13
d_call: TRBD2
v_call: TRBV6-6

cdr3_aa: CASSELGASSGNTIYF
cdr3_nt: TGTGCCAGCAGTGAACTAGGGGCCTCCTCTGGAAACACCATATATTTT
j_call: TRBJ1-3
clone_size: once
cdr3_length: 16
d_call: .
v_call: TRBV6-1

cdr3_aa: CASSPRDRGYYGYTF
cdr3_nt: TGTGCCAGCAGTCCCCGGGACAGGGGTTACTATGGCTACACCTTC
j_call: TRBJ1-2
clone_size: .
cdr3_length: 15
d_call: TRBD1
v_call: TRBV6-2/TRBV6-3

cdr3_aa: CSVTTGEETQYF
cdr3_nt: TGCAGCGTCACTACAGGAGAAGAGACCCAGTACTTC
j_call: TRBJ2-5
clone_size: .
cdr3_length: 12
d_call: .
v_call: TRBV29-1

cdr3_aa: CASSLLGGTGGSSYEQYF
cdr3_nt: TGTGCCAGCAGCCTTCTAGGGGGGACAGGGGGCTCTTCTTACGAGCAGTACTTC
j_call: TRBJ2-7
clone_size: few
cdr3_length: 18
d_call: TRBD1
v_call: TRBV3-1/TRBV3-2

cdr3_aa: CASSLATGYTSTDTQYF
cdr3_nt: TGTGCCAGCAGCTTGGCGACAGGGTATACTAGCACAGATACGCAGTATTTT
j_call: TRBJ2-3
clone_size: .
cdr3_length: 17
d_call: TRBD1
v_call: TRBV5-5

cdr3_aa: CASSQGQGHGYTF
cdr3_nt: TGCGCCAGCAGCCAGGGACAGGGCCATGGCTACACCTTC
j_call: TRBJ1-2
clone_size: .
cdr3_length: 13
d_call: TRBD1
v_call: TRBV4-3

cdr3_aa: CAISDTGIQETQYF
cdr3_nt: TGTGCCATCAGCGATACAGGGATACAAGAGACCCAGTACTTC
j_call: TRBJ2-5
clone_size: .
cdr3_length: 14
d_call: .
v_call: TRBV10-3

cdr3_aa: CASSYRVPSTDTQYF
cdr3_nt: TGTGCCAGCAGCTACAGGGTACCTAGCACAGATACGCAGTATTTT
j_call: TRBJ2-3
clone_size: few
cdr3_length: 15
d_call: .
v_call: TRBV9

cdr3_aa: CASSQLSAGNSYEQYF
cdr3_nt: TGCGCCAGCAGCCAGCTTTCTGCGGGTAACTCCTACGAGCAGTACTTC
j_call: TRBJ2-7
clone_size: .
cdr3_length: 16
d_call: .
v_call: TRBV5-1